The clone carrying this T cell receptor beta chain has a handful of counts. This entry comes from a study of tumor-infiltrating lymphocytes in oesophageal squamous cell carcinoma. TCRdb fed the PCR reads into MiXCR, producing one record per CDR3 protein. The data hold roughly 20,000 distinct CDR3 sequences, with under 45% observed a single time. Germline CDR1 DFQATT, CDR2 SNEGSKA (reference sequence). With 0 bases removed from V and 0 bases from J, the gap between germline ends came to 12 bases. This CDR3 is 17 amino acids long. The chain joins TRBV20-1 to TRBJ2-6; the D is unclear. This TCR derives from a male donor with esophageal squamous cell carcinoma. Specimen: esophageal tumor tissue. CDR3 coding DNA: TGCAGTGCTAGAGATCTTTCTCGAAGCTCTGGGGCCAACGTCCTGACTTTC. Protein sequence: CSARDLSRSSGANVLTF.